Here is one TCR beta chain with its context. As yet, its antigen is unknown. Generated by immunoSEQ multiplex PCR, the TCRdb table keeps only in-frame clones and is missing some. This table holds tens of thousands of clones, about 80% found once. This entry comes from a study of a mutant IDH1 vaccine in newly diagnosed glioma. CDR3 size: 12 residues. Deletions cut 2 bases from V and 8 bases from J, with 6 bases between. Looked up from germline, CDR1 is ENHRY and CDR2 is SYGVKD. Indicated time point: week 23, last vaccination. Vaccination used 300 ug of mutant IDH1 20-mer peptide per dose, with topical imiquimod.

The chain combines TRBV10-3 with TRBJ1-4; no reliable D call. This specimen consisted of PBMCs, obtained from a glioma patient whose treatment included an IDH1 peptide vaccine. The clonotype originates from a man in his fifties or sixties with glioma. CDR3 protein: CAISEEVEKLFF. The CDR3 DNA follows: TGTGCCATCAGTGAGGAGGTCGAAAAACTGTTTTTT.